The entry that follows covers one TCR beta chain sequence. Its target is unknown. This specimen comes from a study of PD-1 blockade in classical Hodgkin lymphoma. Study results and limitations: There remain no defined causes for the repertoire differences, which possibly reflect disease activity or prior therapy.

Sequenced by immunoSEQ multiplex PCR; TCRdb stores in-frame clones only, minus some. The sample has about 110,000 clones, roughly nine tenths seen once; the top ten hold 15% to 20%. After autologous stem cell transplantation all patients relapsed, and prior brentuximab vedotin exposure differed between cohorts. CDR3 size: 14 residues. CDR1 is MGHRA and CDR2 is YSYEKL in the germline V gene. V lost 4 bases and J lost 5, with 14 bases in between. V gene TRBV4-1 combines with J gene TRBJ1-1, with a possible D match to TRBD1 (6 bases). The TCR comes from a human donor with classical Hodgkin lymphoma. The starting material was peripheral blood mononuclear cells (PBMCs), obtained before the second cycle of nivolumab. CDR3 nucleotide sequence: TGCGCCAGCAGCCCCCTCGAGGGGGGTACTGAAGCTTTCTTT. Its translation is CASSPLEGGTEAFF.